A selection of T cell receptor beta chains follows, all from one sample in a study of cytomegalovirus exposure and HLA in healthy donors. Only in-frame clones appear in the TCRdb table, and some are missing; sequencing was by immunoSEQ multiplex PCR. The data show over 100,000 clones, with roughly 70% seen just once and 5.4% held by the top ten. The material sequenced was PBMCs. The receptors derive from a woman in her 70s in good health and CMV-seropositive. Each CDR3 is given with its conserved first and last residue. D genes are given only for firm matches. Clone size is given for some rows only: seen once, a few or many times, or a class if the clone is expanded.

clone_size	v_call	j_call	d_call	cdr3_aa	cdr3_nt
-	TRBV6-5	TRBJ2-7	-	CASSKNGQSNYEQYF	TGTGCCAGCAGTAAGAATGGACAATCCAACTACGAGCAGTACTTC
-	TRBV18	TRBJ2-3	TRBD1	CASSSTGVNTDTQYF	TGTGCCAGCTCATCTACAGGGGTTAACACAGATACGCAGTATTTT
-	TRBV27	TRBJ2-1	TRBD1	CASKTGAGNEQFF	TGTGCCAGCAAGACAGGGGCAGGGAATGAGCAGTTCTTC
few	TRBV11-2	TRBJ1-3	TRBD1	CASSVDRDSGNTIYF	TGTGCCAGCAGCGTAGACAGGGACTCTGGAAACACCATATATTTT
-	TRBV27	TRBJ1-6	-	CASTLGPGAYSPLHF	TGTGCCAGCACTCTTGGGCCAGGGGCGTATTCACCCCTCCACTTT
-	TRBV29-1	TRBJ2-7	-	CSVKGGGYEQYF	TGCAGCGTTAAAGGGGGGGGTTACGAGCAGTACTTC
-	TRBV27	TRBJ1-1	-	CASSFRQSYTEAFF	TGTGCCAGCAGTTTCCGACAGTCCTACACTGAAGCTTTCTTT
-	TRBV5-1	TRBJ1-1	-	CASSLTPFMNTEAFF	TGCGCCAGCAGCTTGACTCCGTTCATGAACACTGAAGCTTTCTTT
once	TRBV6-1	TRBJ1-5	-	CASRSGGGNNQSQHF	TGTGCCAGCAGGTCGGGAGGGGGTAACAATCAGTCCCAGCATTTT
few	TRBV7-9	TRBJ2-1	TRBD2	CASSLPLAWVYNEQFF	TGTGCCAGCAGCCTCCCACTAGCGTGGGTCTACAATGAGCAGTTCTTC
-	TRBV7-7	TRBJ2-5	-	CASSPGGAGEDPPYF	TGTGCTAGCAGCCCAGGGGGAGCGGGGGAGGACCCGCCCTACTTC
-	TRBV1	TRBJ2-5	-	CTSSQDGGGALYQETQYF	TGCACCAGCAGCCAAGATGGAGGCGGGGCGTTATACCAAGAGACCCAGTACTTC
-	TRBV30	TRBJ2-2	-	CAWSVLETRELFF	TGTGCCTGGAGTGTACTGGAGACGCGGGAGCTGTTTTTT
once	TRBV7-6	TRBJ1-2	-	CASSLDSRARGNYGYTF	TGTGCCAGCAGCTTAGATTCACGGGCCCGGGGAAACTATGGCTACACCTTC
-	TRBV9	TRBJ2-7	TRBD1	CASSVWDRGSEEQYF	TGTGCCAGCAGCGTTTGGGACAGGGGGAGTGAGGAGCAGTACTTC
few	TRBV28	TRBJ1-4	-	CASSFQGTNEKLFF	TGTGCCAGCAGCTTCCAGGGGACTAATGAAAAACTGTTTTTT
few	TRBV4-1	TRBJ2-1	TRBD2	CASSQESGLAGASEQFF	TGCGCCAGCAGCCAAGAAAGTGGACTAGCGGGGGCCAGTGAGCAGTTCTTC
-	TRBV25-1	TRBJ1-2	-	CASTPAGGRSGHGYTF	TGTGCCAGCACACCCGCGGGGGGCAGGTCAGGACATGGCTACACCTTC
-	TRBV10-3	TRBJ1-6	-	CAISDGVPNSPLHF	TGTGCCATCAGTGACGGGGTTCCTAATTCACCCCTCCACTTT
-	TRBV6-5	TRBJ2-7	TRBD2	CASSSSGASSYEQYF	TGTGCCAGCAGTTCGAGCGGGGCAAGCTCCTACGAGCAGTACTTC
-	TRBV6-5	TRBJ1-3	TRBD1	CASRRAGTEGNTIYF	TGTGCCAGCAGGCGCGCCGGGACAGAAGGAAACACCATATATTTT
-	TRBV2	TRBJ2-7	-	CASSETSYEQYF	TGTGCCAGCAGTGAAACCAGCTACGAGCAGTACTTC
few	TRBV30	TRBJ2-3	-	CAWSVLTQAGKSGTQYF	TGTGCCTGGAGTGTACTAACTCAGGCGGGGAAAAGTGGTACGCAGTATTTT
-	TRBV7-3	TRBJ1-2	-	CASSFGDSSYGYTF	TGTGCCAGCAGCTTCGGGGATTCGAGCTATGGCTACACCTTC
-	TRBV20-1	TRBJ2-1	-	CSARAGNEQFF	TGCAGTGCTAGGGCAGGGAATGAGCAGTTCTTC
-	TRBV11-2	TRBJ1-5	-	CASSSGISNQPQHF	TGTGCCAGCAGCTCAGGGATCAGCAATCAGCCCCAGCATTTT
-	TRBV10-3	TRBJ1-1	TRBD1	CAISDGTGEGGGTEAFF	TGTGCCATCAGCGACGGGACAGGGGAAGGGGGGGGAACTGAAGCTTTCTTT
once	TRBV7-9	TRBJ2-3	TRBD2	CASSMGLAASTDTQYF	TGTGCCAGCAGCATGGGACTAGCGGCTAGCACAGATACGCAGTATTTT
-	TRBV5-1	TRBJ2-3	TRBD2	CASSQAGGPPDTQYF	TGCGCCAGCAGCCAAGCGGGGGGGCCCCCAGATACGCAGTATTTT
-	TRBV7-3	TRBJ1-6	-	CASSRDAGNSPLHF	TGTGCCAGCAGCCGGGACGCGGGAAATTCACCCCTCCACTTT
few	TRBV9	TRBJ2-7	TRBD1	CASSPRGQGVYEQYF	TGTGCCAGCAGCCCCCGGGGACAGGGGGTCTACGAGCAGTACTTC
few	TRBV11-2	TRBJ2-6	TRBD2	CASSFGGSGSSGANVLTF	TGTGCCAGCAGCTTCGGAGGTAGCGGGAGCTCTGGGGCCAACGTCCTGACTTTC
few	TRBV6-1	TRBJ1-5	-	CAVWNPGSQPQHF	TGTGCCGTGTGGAATCCGGGGTCTCAGCCCCAGCATTTT
-	TRBV7-8	TRBJ2-2	-	CASSLGGVGTGELFF	TGTGCCAGCAGCTTAGGGGGGGTTGGTACCGGGGAGCTGTTTTTT
-	TRBV30	TRBJ1-1	-	CAWSATPNTEAFF	TGTGCCTGGAGTGCGACACCTAACACTGAAGCTTTCTTT
-	TRBV5-1	TRBJ1-2	TRBD1	CASSWAGQGETGYTF	TGCGCCAGCAGCTGGGCCGGACAGGGAGAGACTGGCTACACCTTC
-	TRBV10-2	TRBJ2-5	TRBD2	CASSGAGRQETQYF	TGCGCCAGCAGTGGAGCGGGGAGGCAAGAGACCCAGTACTTC
-	TRBV4-3	TRBJ2-2	-	CASSFGVEAGELFF	TGCGCCAGCAGTTTTGGGGTGGAGGCCGGGGAGCTGTTTTTT
-	TRBV19	TRBJ2-1	TRBD2	CASSIGTSRNEQFF	TGTGCCAGTAGTATAGGGACTAGTCGCAATGAGCAGTTCTTC
once	TRBV2	TRBJ1-2	-	CASSGQGGNYGYTF	TGTGCCAGCAGTGGGCAGGGCGGTAATTATGGCTACACCTTC
-	TRBV6-1	TRBJ1-4	TRBD1	CASREVQGAGEKLFF	TGTGCCAGCAGGGAGGTACAGGGGGCGGGTGAAAAACTGTTTTTT
-	TRBV5-1	TRBJ1-4	TRBD1	CASSKGIDGTGGEKLFF	TGCGCCAGCAGCAAGGGGATCGACGGGACAGGGGGTGAAAAACTGTTTTTT
few	TRBV9	TRBJ1-1	-	CASSPTAQLNTEAFF	TGTGCCAGCAGCCCGACAGCTCAACTGAACACTGAAGCTTTCTTT
-	TRBV28	TRBJ2-1	TRBD1	CASSAGTGGYEQFF	TGTGCCAGCAGTGCCGGGACAGGGGGCTATGAGCAGTTCTTC
-	TRBV29-1	TRBJ2-7	-	CSVALSGYEQYF	TGCAGCGTTGCCCTGTCAGGCTACGAGCAGTACTTC
-	TRBV6-1	TRBJ2-1	-	CASSIPVYNEQFF	TGTGCCAGCAGTATCCCAGTTTACAATGAGCAGTTCTTC
-	TRBV2	TRBJ2-7	-	CASGEQGRGEQYF	TGTGCCAGCGGGGAACAGGGACGGGGCGAGCAGTACTTC